This is a list of T cell receptor beta chains from one sample in a study of shared clonotypes between healthy human individuals. The data were produced by immunoSEQ multiplex PCR, yet TCRdb's version contains in-frame clones alone and is incomplete. The data show under 850,000 clones, roughly two thirds seen once. Sequences were obtained from memory CD4+ T cells sorted from blood. Source of these receptors: a woman aged 30 to 39 in good health. Both conserved end residues are trimmed from each CDR3. Fields, in order: CDR3 length, J gene, V gene, CDR3 protein.

len: 13
j_gene: TRBJ1-2
v_gene: TRBV5-6
CDR3aa: ASSLVQETNYGYT

len: 15
j_gene: TRBJ2-3
v_gene: TRBV7-6
CDR3aa: ASSLAGTSRSTDTQY

len: 12
j_gene: TRBJ2-6
v_gene: TRBV6-5
CDR3aa: ASSHLSGANVLT

len: 16
j_gene: TRBJ1-4
v_gene: TRBV4-2
CDR3aa: ASSFLGRGLATNEKLF

len: 13
j_gene: TRBJ1-4
v_gene: TRBV7-8
CDR3aa: ASSLASATNEKLF

len: 9
j_gene: TRBJ2-5
v_gene: TRBV5-1
CDR3aa: ASSPGETQY

len: 11
j_gene: TRBJ2-2
v_gene: TRBV18
CDR3aa: ASSPLMSGELF

len: 13
j_gene: TRBJ2-1
v_gene: TRBV2
CDR3aa: ASILRTSGSPEQF

len: 14
j_gene: TRBJ2-5
v_gene: TRBV2
CDR3aa: ASSEVDRRIGETQY

len: 14
j_gene: TRBJ1-1
v_gene: TRBV14
CDR3aa: ASSPPRQGAGTEAF

len: 14
j_gene: TRBJ2-2
v_gene: TRBV5-1
CDR3aa: ASSSRGTGKSGELF

len: 14
j_gene: TRBJ1-5
v_gene: TRBV18
CDR3aa: ASSPPGTYSNQPQH

len: 11
j_gene: TRBJ2-1
v_gene: TRBV5-1
CDR3aa: ASSLAAGDEQF

len: 10
j_gene: TRBJ2-1
v_gene: TRBV7-3
CDR3aa: ASSSTGGEQF

len: 13
j_gene: TRBJ2-1
v_gene: TRBV28
CDR3aa: ASSSADSSYNEQF

len: 15
j_gene: TRBJ2-7
v_gene: TRBV28
CDR3aa: ASSPRQGGSRWYEQY

len: 9
j_gene: TRBJ2-7
v_gene: TRBV25-1
CDR3aa: ASSLGHEQY

len: 13
j_gene: TRBJ2-1
v_gene: TRBV11-2
CDR3aa: ASSSGTSGLGEQF

len: 13
j_gene: TRBJ2-7
v_gene: TRBV7-2
CDR3aa: ASSFDRDSSYEQY

len: 13
j_gene: TRBJ2-5
v_gene: TRBV30
CDR3aa: AWSVSSGSVETQY

len: 13
j_gene: TRBJ1-1
v_gene: TRBV6-1
CDR3aa: ASSERARGGTEAF

len: 13
j_gene: TRBJ1-5
v_gene: TRBV7-2
CDR3aa: ASSPRTGVNQPQH

len: 14
j_gene: TRBJ1-5
v_gene: TRBV2
CDR3aa: ASSEGAGGSDQPQH

len: 10
j_gene: TRBJ2-7
v_gene: TRBV6-5
CDR3aa: ASLGTSHEQY

len: 12
j_gene: TRBJ1-1
v_gene: TRBV7-9
CDR3aa: ASSLLDSTTEAF

len: 10
j_gene: TRBJ1-1
v_gene: TRBV28
CDR3aa: ASRGGTRQAF

len: 15
j_gene: TRBJ1-1
v_gene: TRBV18
CDR3aa: ASSQYNALGVNTEAF

len: 15
j_gene: TRBJ1-1
v_gene: TRBV10-3
CDR3aa: AISDPSGGGLGTEAF

len: 10
j_gene: TRBJ1-5
v_gene: TRBV15
CDR3aa: ATSRAGQPQH

len: 14
j_gene: TRBJ2-1
v_gene: TRBV4-1
CDR3aa: ASSRSGTSSYNEQF

len: 12
j_gene: TRBJ1-1
v_gene: TRBV5-4
CDR3aa: ASSFPDIYTEAF

len: 11
j_gene: TRBJ2-7
v_gene: TRBV7-9
CDR3aa: ASSTNTGYEQY

len: 13
j_gene: TRBJ1-1
v_gene: TRBV18
CDR3aa: ASSPRTGPNTEAF

len: 14
j_gene: TRBJ1-3
v_gene: TRBV5-6
CDR3aa: ASSFRVMSSGNTIY

len: 12
j_gene: TRBJ1-3
v_gene: TRBV5-1
CDR3aa: ASSSQGSGNTIY

len: 14
j_gene: TRBJ1-1
v_gene: TRBV11-1
CDR3aa: ASRYKVRGAVTEAF

len: 11
j_gene: TRBJ2-5
v_gene: TRBV6-1
CDR3aa: ASSEVRVGTQY

len: 12
j_gene: TRBJ2-7
v_gene: TRBV19
CDR3aa: ASSVAGGVYEQY

len: 13
j_gene: TRBJ2-3
v_gene: TRBV7-3
CDR3aa: ASSLTREATDTQY

len: 15
j_gene: TRBJ2-1
v_gene: TRBV5-8
CDR3aa: ASSWHQTSGRYNEQF

len: 13
j_gene: TRBJ2-3
v_gene: TRBV19
CDR3aa: ASRHRALSTDTQY

len: 11
j_gene: TRBJ2-1
v_gene: TRBV10-2
CDR3aa: ASSGGSDNEQF

len: 13
j_gene: TRBJ2-7
v_gene: TRBV15
CDR3aa: ATSRADQGPYEQY

len: 10
j_gene: TRBJ1-2
v_gene: TRBV5-1
CDR3aa: ASSLERGVGH

len: 13
j_gene: TRBJ1-1
v_gene: TRBV27
CDR3aa: ASSPQTGMNTEAF

len: 12
j_gene: TRBJ2-2
v_gene: TRBV6-6
CDR3aa: ASSRAQNTGELF

len: 12
j_gene: TRBJ1-1
v_gene: TRBV9
CDR3aa: ASSVLAQNTEAF

len: 11
j_gene: TRBJ1-1
v_gene: TRBV6-4
CDR3aa: ASSDRLHTEAF

len: 14
j_gene: TRBJ1-3
v_gene: TRBV28
CDR3aa: ASSSPPEGTGNTIY

len: 15
j_gene: TRBJ2-1
v_gene: TRBV10-3
CDR3aa: AISESSRLVGSNEQF

len: 15
j_gene: TRBJ2-1
v_gene: TRBV7-6
CDR3aa: ASSLGTGTGAYNEQF

len: 11
j_gene: TRBJ1-5
v_gene: TRBV6-1
CDR3aa: ASSEWRGQPQH

len: 11
j_gene: TRBJ1-1
v_gene: TRBV7-2
CDR3aa: ASSLYSNTEAF

len: 11
j_gene: TRBJ1-2
v_gene: TRBV5-4
CDR3aa: ASSFVGTYGYT

len: 12
j_gene: TRBJ1-2
v_gene: TRBV7-2
CDR3aa: ASSLGQGDYGYT

len: 14
j_gene: TRBJ2-3
v_gene: TRBV7-8
CDR3aa: ASSLRTSGNTDTQY

len: 12
j_gene: TRBJ1-5
v_gene: TRBV7-6
CDR3aa: ASPGQGSNQPQH